Listed here are 28 T cell receptor beta chains from one sample, sequenced in a study of blood T cells in healthy people across ages. Primers used in a second PCR of roughly 6 to 11 cycles were a sample-barcoded 5' primer and a J-beta primer mix. TCRdb redid the calling of the 5' RACE reads with MiXCR, one entry per CDR3 protein. The sample holds some 890,000 distinct CDR3 sequences, 29% seen once. In addition, the sample was reused for a study of T cells of mothers and their children.

The sequenced sample was blood. Every receptor here comes from a woman aged 40 to 50 in good health.

This clonotype was seen at least ten times. V is TRBV20-1 and J is TRBJ2-7; maybe TRBD2 (6 bases). Germline CDR1 and CDR2: DFQATT and SNEGSKA (reference sequence). CDR3 size: 14 residues. V lost 5 bases to trimming and J lost 2 bases, with 16 bases between them. CDR3: CSADGRGSPYEQYF. CDR3 sequence (DNA): TGCAGTGCTGACGGGCGGGGTTCTCCCTACGAGCAGTACTTC.

This clonotype was observed at least ten times. This chain uses TRBV2 with TRBJ2-3; 11 nucleotides align to TRBD2. Germline trimming cut 5 bases from V and 5 bases from J; bases unmatched to any gene: 9. Germline V gene lookup returns CDR1 SNHLY and CDR2 FYNNEI. The CDR3 is made up of 16 amino acids. In DNA form, the CDR3 reads TGTGCCAGCAGTCCTCCGGGACTAGCGGAATTAGATACGCAGTATTTT. It codes for CASSPPGLAELDTQYF.

The V and J genes are TRBV9 and TRBJ2-2; TRBD1 agrees at 9 bases. CDR1 SGDLS and CDR2 YYNGEE come from the germline V gene. The CDR3 has 16 residues. J lost 4 bases, V lost 1 base, and 5 bases had no gene match. CDR3 coding DNA: TGTGCCAGCAGCGTAACAGGGGGCGCGGGCACCGGGGAGCTGTTTTTT. Encoded protein: CASSVTGGAGTGELFF.

This chain links TRBV5-6 with TRBJ2-7; TRBD1 matches 9 bases. From germline, CDR1 is SGHDT and CDR2 YYEEEE. The CDR3 is 14 amino acids. Trimming at V came to 3 bases and at J to 5 bases, leaving 6 bases not matched to a gene. CDR3 in amino acids: CASSYSGTGNEQYF. The DNA for the CDR3 is TGTGCCAGCAGCTACTCCGGGACAGGGAACGAGCAGTACTTC. Based on the CDR3 plus reference TRBV5-6 and TRBJ2-7, the full variable domain is DAGVTQSPTHLIKTRGQQVTLRCSPKSGHDTVSWYQQALGQGPQFIFQYYEEEERQRGNFPDRFSGHQFPNYSSELNVNALLLGDSALYLCASSYSGTGNEQYFGPGTRLTVT.

The chain uses TRBV3-1 and TRBJ2-1; 12 bases fit TRBD2. The CDR3 is 18 residues long. In germline, CDR1 is LGHDT, CDR2 YNNKEL (reference sequence). The trim removed 1 base at V and 9 bases at J, leaving 13 bases unmatched. The CDR3 loop is CASSQAPPSGGALSEQFF. DNA of the CDR3: TGTGCCAGCAGCCAAGCCCCTCCTAGCGGGGGGGCCTTAAGTGAGCAGTTCTTC.

This clonotype was found a few times. The V call is TRBV2, the J call TRBJ2-1; the D gene could be TRBD1 or TRBD2 (5 bases each). V was shortened by 1 base and J by 5 bases, with 12 bases between the two germline ends. The CDR3 has 15 residues. Looked up from germline, CDR1 is SNHLY and CDR2 is FYNNEI. The CDR3: CASSEGNLGDNEQFF. In DNA form, the CDR3 reads TGTGCCAGCAGTGAAGGGAACCTGGGGGACAATGAGCAGTTCTTC. The full variable domain, its missing parts supplied by reference TRBV2 and TRBJ2-1, is EPEVTQTPSHQVTQMGQEVILRCVPISNHLYFYWYRQILGQKVEFLVSFYNNEISEKSEIFDDQFSVERPDGSNFTLKIRSTKLEDSAMYFCASSEGNLGDNEQFFGPGTRLTVL.

V gene TRBV12-3 or TRBV12-4 combines with J gene TRBJ1-1; D remains unclear. Trimming took 5 bases from V and 5 from J, leaving 15 bases between them. The length of the CDR3 is 14 residues. Here the CDR3 reads CASSRGGAVTEAFF. CDR3 DNA sequence: TGTGCCAGCAGTCGTGGAGGCGCGGTGACTGAAGCTTTCTTT.

In its sample, this clonotype was seen a few times. The V call is TRBV5-1, the J call TRBJ2-7; 10 nucleotides align to TRBD1. The ends lost 4 bases at V and 4 bases at J; junction bases unmatched: 5. This CDR3 has 14 residues. Looked up from germline, CDR1 is SGHRS and CDR2 is YFSETQ. CDR3 sequence: CASSQTGGDYEQYF. CDR3 DNA: TGCGCCAGCAGCCAGACAGGGGGCGATTACGAGCAGTACTTC.

This clonotype was seen repeatedly, ten times or more. This chain joins TRBV5-1 and TRBJ2-7, with 7 bases fitting TRBD1. With V trimmed by 0 bases and J by 1 base, 4 bases remained unmatched. CDR3 length: 15 residues. The germline CDR1 and CDR2 sequences are SGHRS and YFSETQ. The chain's CDR3 is CASSLGDSGSYEQYF. The CDR3 DNA reads TGCGCCAGCAGCTTGGGGGACAGTGGGTCCTACGAGCAGTACTTC.

This clonotype has ten or more counts. The chain uses TRBV13 and TRBJ2-7, with a possible D match to TRBD1 (5 bases). Germline CDR1 and CDR2: PRHDT and FYEKMQ (reference sequence). The V end was cut by 0 bases, the J end by 6 bases, with 12 bases between. CDR3 length equals 14 residues. CDR3 protein: CASSLGLQGTEQYF. The CDR3 bases are TGTGCCAGCAGCTTAGGCCTCCAGGGAACCGAGCAGTACTTC. Combining the CDR3 with reference TRBV13 and TRBJ2-7 gives the whole variable domain AAGVIQSPRHLIKEKRETATLKCYPIPRHDTVYWYQQGPGQDPQFLISFYEKMQSDKGSIPDRFSAQQFSDYHSELNMSSLELGDSALYFCASSLGLQGTEQYFGPGTRLTVT.

In this sample, this clonotype turned up many times. The chain employs TRBV29-1 and TRBJ2-7; D might be TRBD1 (5 bases). The V gene's germline CDR1 is SQVTM and CDR2 ANQGSEA. The CDR3 extends over 14 amino acids. Between the trimmed V and J ends, which lost 7 bases and 2 bases, there was a span of 18 bases. CDR3 amino acids: CSAMPDRHPYEQYF. In DNA, the CDR3 is TGCAGCGCTATGCCTGACAGACACCCCTACGAGCAGTACTTC.

This sequence joins TRBV27 and TRBJ2-5, with D possibly called TRBD1 or TRBD2 (6 bases each). Trimming pared 4 bases from V and 7 bases from J, leaving 16 bases between. The CDR3 has 14 amino acids. CDR1 is MNHEY, CDR2 SMNVEV, per germline (reference sequence). The CDR3 here is CASSSRGSGGTQYF. The CDR3 bases are TGTGCCAGCAGTTCAAGGGGGTCCGGGGGGACCCAGTACTTC.

This clonotype was counted many times. The chain is built from TRBV6-5 and TRBJ2-7; either TRBD1 or TRBD2 may supply D (5 bases each). V was clipped by 5 bases and J by 3 bases, with 14 bases between them. This CDR3 has 14 residues. Per the germline V gene, CDR1 is MNHEY and CDR2 is SVGAGI. As DNA, the CDR3 is TGTGCCAGCAGTCGAACCGGGACCGACTACGAGCAGTACTTC. This codes for CASSRTGTDYEQYF.

Only a few counts were recorded for this clonotype. The CDR3 protein is CSAKRLAGGHEQYF. The CDR3, as DNA: TGCAGTGCTAAAAGACTAGCGGGGGGACACGAGCAGTACTTC. The V gene is TRBV20-1, the J gene TRBJ2-7; 13 bases align to TRBD2. Trimming cost V 4 bases and J 5 bases; bases outside gene matches: 5. This CDR3 region has 14 residues. Germline CDR1 DFQATT, CDR2 SNEGSKA (reference sequence).

Regarding this clonotype: One junction end disagrees with the germline gene, perhaps due to a read error. The rearrangement joins TRBV12-3 or TRBV12-4 to TRBJ2-1; TRBD2 matches at 9 bases. This CDR3 region has 15 residues. CDR3 DNA sequence: TGTGCCGGCAGTTTGCAGCGGGGGGTGAGAGAGACCCAGTTCTTC. Protein: CAGSLQRGVRETQFF.

V and J are TRBV14 and TRBJ1-2, with 9 bases identical to TRBD1. From germline, CDR1 is SGHDN and CDR2 FVKESK. The CDR3 extends over 14 amino acids. The V and J ends lost 5 bases and 7 bases, in that order; junction bases with no gene match: 8. CDR3 protein: CASSSQGAIGGYTF. The CDR3 coding sequence is TGTGCCAGCAGCTCACAGGGGGCGATTGGTGGCTACACCTTC.

This clonotype was seen more than once but under ten times. This chain joins TRBV7-8 and TRBJ2-1, with D possibly matching TRBD2 (6 bases). V dropped 5 bases and J dropped 4 bases, with 15 bases sitting between them. CDR3 length equals 15 residues. Germline CDR1 is SGHVS and CDR2 is FQNEAQ. The CDR3 sequence: CASSLIAAKYNEQFF. CDR3 in DNA: TGTGCCAGCAGCCTTATAGCGGCTAAATACAATGAGCAGTTCTTC.

The table lists this clonotype with a few counts. The chain uses TRBV5-1 and TRBJ1-2, with D possibly TRBD1 on 5 matching bases. The V end lost 4 bases, the J end lost 3 bases, and 13 bases lay between the germline ends. CDR1 and CDR2 from the germline V gene are SGHRS and YFSETQ. CDR3 length equals 14 residues. CDR3 nucleotide sequence: TGCGCCAGCAGCGCGGGGGACCGCTACTATGGCTACACCTTC. Residues: CASSAGDRYYGYTF.

This clonotype was observed many times. This chain links TRBV7-2 with TRBJ2-4; possible D gene TRBD1, 5 bases. The germline CDR1 and CDR2 sequences are SGHTA and FQGNSA. With 1 base removed from V and 11 bases from J, the gap between germline ends came to 15 bases. The CDR3 has 14 residues. The CDR3 here is CASSLDTGSNVQYF. CDR3 nucleotides: TGTGCCAGCAGCTTAGATACAGGTTCCAACGTTCAGTACTTC.

This clonotype was counted only a few times. This sequence may be a read error, since a much larger clone differs from it by one base. This chain links TRBV15 with TRBJ2-7; TRBD1 matches 8 bases. CDR3 length: 15 residues. The germline V gene encodes CDR1 LNHNV and CDR2 YYDKDF (reference sequence). J lost 0 bases, V lost 9 bases, and 10 bases had no gene match. CDR3 region: CATRQGPPSSYEQYF. As DNA, the CDR3 is TGTGCCACGAGACAGGGGCCTCCGAGCTCCTACGAGCAGTACTTC.

In its sample, this clonotype was seen a few times. CDR3 nucleotide sequence: TGTGCCAGCAGCTTAGTCAGGGGGCATACTGAAGCTTTCTTT. The encoded protein is CASSLVRGHTEAFF. The chain links TRBV7-9 to TRBJ1-1; 8 bases map to TRBD1. Losses at the gene ends were 1 base for V and 5 bases for J; bases not matched to a gene: 3. CDR1 and CDR2 from the germline V gene are SEHNR and FQNEAQ (reference sequence). There are 14 residues in the CDR3.

A few counts support this clonotype. This chain uses TRBV7-3 with TRBJ1-1; D may be TRBD1 (5 bases). The CDR3 sequence is 14 residues long. Germline CDR1 reads SGHTA; CDR2 reads FQGTGA. Trimming took off 2 bases at V and 4 bases at J, with 11 bases between the two ends. Written as DNA, the CDR3 is TGTGCCAGCAGCTTAGGCACCCAGGGCACTGAAGCTTTCTTT. It translates to CASSLGTQGTEAFF.

This clonotype was seen only a few times. The chain links TRBV2 to TRBJ2-5; 11 bases fit TRBD1. This CDR3 spans 17 amino acids. Looked up from germline, CDR1 is SNHLY and CDR2 is FYNNEI. The junction had 9 bases not matched to a gene; V was cut back by 2 bases and J by 4 bases. For the CDR3, the DNA is TGTGCCAGCAGTGAAAACCCTTTTGGGACAGGGGGAGAGACCCAGTACTTC. Translation: CASSENPFGTGGETQYF.

The chain recombines TRBV4-3 with TRBJ2-1, with 8 bases fitting TRBD2. V lost 5 bases and J lost 9; bases outside the gene matches: 12. This CDR3 comprises 15 residues. The germline V gene has CDR1 LGHNA and CDR2 YSLEER. The chain's CDR3 is CASSAGTRSLGEQFF. CDR3 DNA: TGCGCCAGCAGCGCCGGGACTAGATCGTTGGGTGAGCAGTTCTTC.

This clonotype has a handful of counts. This chain connects TRBV4-2 to TRBJ2-4, with 11 bases that match TRBD2. Judging by the DNA end, TRBJ2-7 fits better; the J call may be wrong. Per the germline V gene, CDR1 is LGHNA and CDR2 is YNFKEQ. There are 16 residues in the CDR3. The CDR3, as DNA: TGTGCCAGCAGCCAAGATGTGGTAGCGGGAGGGAGCGAGCAGTACTTC. Protein sequence: CASSQDVVAGGSEQYF.

The rearrangement uses TRBV5-6 and TRBJ1-6, with 8 bases fitting TRBD1. The V and J ends lost 7 bases and 9 bases, in that order; junction bases with no gene match: 9. The CDR3 totals 14 residues. Germline CDR1 SGHDT, CDR2 YYEEEE. The CDR3 DNA is TGTGCCAGCGCCCCCAGGACAGGGATTTCACCCCTCCACTTT. Encoded protein: CASAPRTGISPLHF.

This clonotype was counted ten times or more. J is TRBJ2-7 and V is TRBV20-1; 8 nucleotides align to TRBD2. This CDR3 has 14 amino acids. Germline loops: CDR1 DFQATT, CDR2 SNEGSKA (reference sequence). J lost 7 bases, V lost 0 bases, and 8 bases had no gene match. CDR3 sequence reads: CSARDPSGGSEQYF. CDR3 in DNA: TGCAGTGCTAGAGATCCAAGCGGGGGTAGTGAGCAGTACTTC.

V usage is TRBV28 and J usage is TRBJ2-3; weak D call: TRBD2 (7 bases). Germline V CDR1 and CDR2: MDHEN, SYDVKM. Trimming removed 4 bases at V and 0 bases at J, with 17 bases between. The CDR3 extends over 17 amino acids. CDR3 DNA: TGTGCCAGCAGTTCCTCCTGGTCGGGGGGCAGCACAGATACGCAGTATTTT. Encoded protein: CASSSSWSGGSTDTQYF.